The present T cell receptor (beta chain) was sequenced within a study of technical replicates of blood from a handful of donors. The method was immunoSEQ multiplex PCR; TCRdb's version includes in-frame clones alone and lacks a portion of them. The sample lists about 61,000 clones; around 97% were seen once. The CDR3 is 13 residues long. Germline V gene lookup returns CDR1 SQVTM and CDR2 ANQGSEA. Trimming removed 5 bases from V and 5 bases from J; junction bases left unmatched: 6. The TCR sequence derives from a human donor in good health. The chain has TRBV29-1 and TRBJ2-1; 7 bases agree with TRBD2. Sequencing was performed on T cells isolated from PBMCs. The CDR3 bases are TGCAGCGTTCGTTTCCTAGCGGACAATGAGCAGTTCTTC. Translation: CSVRFLADNEQFF.